One sample yielded the 10 T cell receptor beta chains listed below, sequenced in a study of blood T cell repertoires in COVID-19. Using immunoSEQ multiplex PCR, the repertoire was profiled, and TCRdb retains in-frame clones only, with some absent. The sample shows about 130,000 clones, about 89% of them seen only once. Source material: peripheral blood. Every receptor here comes from a woman in her 70s with COVID-19, enrolled during active disease.

This rearrangement joins TRBV28 to TRBJ1-2, with 8 bases identical to TRBD1. The germline V gene encodes CDR1 MDHEN and CDR2 SYDVKM. The CDR3 sequence is 17 residues long. The ends lost 10 bases at V and 1 base at J; junction bases unmatched: 17. CDR3 in DNA: TGTGCCACCGACTCTTGGGGGGGACAGGAAGATAACTATGGCTACACCTTC. This translates into CATDSWGGQEDNYGYTF.

This sequence joins TRBV5-6 and TRBJ2-5; 7 bases agree with TRBD1. The CDR3 spans 16 residues. Germline-derived CDR1 and CDR2 are SGHDT and YYEEEE. V was pared by 0 bases and J by 1 base, with 6 bases of the junction left unmatched. CDR3: CASSLVGQPLQETQYF. CDR3 DNA sequence: TGTGCCAGCAGCTTGGTGGGACAGCCCCTCCAAGAGACCCAGTACTTC.

The rearrangement uses TRBV7-2 and TRBJ2-1, with D tentatively TRBD2 (5 bases). Trimming stripped 2 bases from V and 11 bases from J, with 22 bases between. CDR1 is SGHTA, CDR2 FQGNSA, per germline. The CDR3 is 16 residues long. The CDR3 is CASSLTSGALGRKQFF. The CDR3 bases are TGTGCCAGCAGCTTAACTAGTGGCGCCTTAGGTAGGAAGCAGTTCTTC.

This clone has a handful of counts. The chain links TRBV27 to TRBJ2-7, with D possibly TRBD2 on 6 matching bases. Trimming took off 3 bases at V and 0 bases at J, with 12 bases between the two ends. Germline V lookup: CDR1 MNHEY, CDR2 SMNVEV (reference sequence). The CDR3 consists of 15 residues. The CDR3 DNA follows: TGTGCCAGCAGTTTCGTAGGGAGGAGCTCCTACGAGCAGTACTTC. Amino acids: CASSFVGRSSYEQYF.

The rearrangement uses TRBV3-1 (or the pseudogene TRBV3-2) and TRBJ1-5; no definite D call. With 1 base removed from V and 6 bases from J, the gap between germline ends came to 7 bases. The CDR3 length is 13 residues. CDR1 and CDR2 (germline): LGHDT, YNNKEL (reference sequence). The CDR3 is CASSQGLAQPQHF. CDR3 nucleotide sequence: TGTGCCAGCAGCCAAGGGTTGGCTCAGCCCCAGCATTTT.

This CDR3 is CATPGTGKIGVDTQYF. The DNA of the CDR3 is TGTGCCACCCCGGGAACGGGGAAGATAGGTGTAGATACGCAGTATTTT. The chain couples TRBV7-9 to TRBJ2-3, with D maybe TRBD2 (5 bases). Between the trimmed V and J ends, which lost 10 bases and 5 bases, there was a span of 25 bases. CDR1 and CDR2 from the germline V gene are SEHNR and FQNEAQ (reference sequence). The CDR3 is 16 residues long.

Only one count was recorded for this clone. This rearrangement joins TRBV21-1 to TRBJ1-5; TRBD1, the table's D call, was not compared with the DNA. TRBV21-1 is a pseudogene locus. The CDR3 is made up of 14 amino acids. The CDR3: CASSKGQGYQPQHF. CDR3 coding DNA: TGTGCCAGCAGCAAGGGACAGGGGTATCAGCCCCAGCATTTT.

The chain carries TRBV18 and TRBJ1-2; 7 nucleotides match TRBD1. The CDR3 covers 14 residues. Per germline, CDR1 KGHSH and CDR2 LQKENI. Trimming took 3 bases from V and 6 from J; bases not matched to a gene: 7. The DNA of the CDR3 is TGTGCCAGCTCACCGAAGCAGACAGGGAATGGCTACACCTTC. This gives the protein CASSPKQTGNGYTF.

This clone was seen a few times. The rearrangement joins TRBV7-8 to TRBJ1-3, with D hard to call. V was shortened by 2 bases and J by 4 bases, with 9 bases between the two germline ends. Germline loops: CDR1 SGHVS, CDR2 FQNEAQ. The CDR3 covers 14 residues. The CDR3 bases are TGTGCCAGCAGCTTAAGGCTAGACGGAAACACCATATATTTT. Translating gives CASSLRLDGNTIYF.

This clone was detected only once. The genes are TRBV2 and TRBJ2-1; 8 bases are a match to TRBD2. V shed 7 bases and J 15 bases; nucleotides not matched to a gene: 8. The CDR3 extends over 11 amino acids. Germline V gene data show CDR1 as SNHLY and CDR2 as FYNNEI. The CDR3 bases are TGTGCCAGCAAGTACGGGGGGGCCCCGTTCTTC. The encoded protein is CASKYGGAPFF.